This T cell receptor (beta chain) was sequenced for a study of naive and memory T cell subsets. Study-wide findings and caveats: Higher TCR numbers at tuberculin sites reflect T cell infiltration, per interpretation. Both skin biopsy types reportedly yielded TCRs, tuberculin sites far more.

This sample's treatment: skin biopsy from PPD injection site in Mantoux-positive individual. Reverse transcription used DNase-treated unsorted total RNA, aiming for 1 to 1000 ng. An oligonucleotide containing a UMI was ligated to the 3' end of TCR cDNA. Blood and skin TCR RNA was reverse transcribed with alpha and beta constant primers. TCRdb reanalysed the UMI-ligation and nested PCR reads using MiXCR and keeps one entry per CDR3 protein. The sample carries around 20,000 distinct CDR3 sequences, roughly 9% recorded once. Trimming removed 1 base at V and 8 bases at J, with 9 bases between. CDR1 SGHAT and CDR2 FQNNGV come from the germline V gene. The CDR3 contains 12 residues. This clonotype was seen more than once but under ten times. The antigen remains undetermined.

This chain joins TRBV11-2 and TRBJ2-7; unclear D gene. Sequenced material: skin, taken from a tuberculin skin test site. The source is an adult in good health. This CDR3 is CASSLGGRQQYF. The CDR3 DNA sequence: TGTGCCAGCAGCTTAGGTGGTAGACAGCAGTACTTC.